The entry that follows covers one T cell receptor (beta chain) sequence. One entry per CDR3 protein, without DNA, is what TCRdb gives after re-calling the 5' RACE reads. The sample holds about 370,000 distinct CDR3 sequences. The data derive from a study of T cells expressing NK-cell markers. This receptor was obtained from a woman aged 50 to 65 in good health. The sequencing sample was made of blood T cells: a sorted CD56 or NKG2C T cell subset, CD4+ or CD8+ T cells, or bulk PBMC T cells (not recorded which).

The CDR3 region is CASSFGTTNTGELFF. The chain carries TRBV7-8 and TRBJ2-2; absent DNA, TCRdb's TRBD2 call cannot be checked. The CDR3 spans 15 residues. CDR1 is SGHVS and CDR2 is FQNEAQ in the germline V gene.